This T cell receptor (beta chain) was identified during a study of T cell responses to AZD1222 COVID-19 vaccine. As regards this clone: Antigen unknown.

Germline loops: CDR1 MNHEY, CDR2 SVGAGI. The length of the CDR3 is 16 residues. V lost 0 bases and J lost 0; bases outside the gene matches: 4. General study findings and limits: Most donors were white British, females outnumbered males, and clonal diversity was possibly underestimated.

Profiling relied on immunoSEQ multiplex PCR, and the TCRdb table lists in-frame clones only, not all of them. Among 150,000 or so clones listed, 90% were seen once. This sequence was found in an adult in good health. The V and J genes are TRBV6-5 and TRBJ2-7; TRBD2 matches at 8 bases. The source was peripheral blood, collected on day 0 of AZD1222 vaccination. The CDR3 region has the DNA TGTGCCAGCAGTTACTCCACACTAGCGGCCTCCTACGAGCAGTACTTC. The encoded protein is CASSYSTLAASYEQYF.